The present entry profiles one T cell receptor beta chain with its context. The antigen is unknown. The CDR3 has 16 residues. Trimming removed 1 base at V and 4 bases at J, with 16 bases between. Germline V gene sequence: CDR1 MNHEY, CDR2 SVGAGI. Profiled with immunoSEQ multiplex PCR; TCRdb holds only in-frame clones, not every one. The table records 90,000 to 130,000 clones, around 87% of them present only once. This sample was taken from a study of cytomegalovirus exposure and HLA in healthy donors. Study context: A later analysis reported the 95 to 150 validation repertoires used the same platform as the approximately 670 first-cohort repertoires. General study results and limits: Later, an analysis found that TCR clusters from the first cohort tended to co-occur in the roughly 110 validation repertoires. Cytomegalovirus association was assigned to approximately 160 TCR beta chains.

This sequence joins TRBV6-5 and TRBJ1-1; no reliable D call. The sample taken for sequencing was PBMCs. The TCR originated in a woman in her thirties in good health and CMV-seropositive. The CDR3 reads CASSYWASPLSTEAFF. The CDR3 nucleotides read TGTGCCAGCAGTTACTGGGCTTCGCCCCTGAGCACTGAAGCTTTCTTT.